A selection of T cell receptor beta chains follows, all from one sample in a study of blood T cell repertoires in COVID-19. Sequencing used immunoSEQ multiplex PCR; TCRdb keeps in-frame clones, though not all of them. The sample has fewer than 150,000 clones; around 85% are singletons. Input material: peripheral blood. Source of these receptors: a man in his fifties with acute or convalescent COVID-19. CDR3s include the opening cysteine and the closing phenylalanine or tryptophan. A D gene is named only where the DNA matches it firmly. Size is stated for part of the rows, as once, few or many counts, or as a class when the clone is expanded.

d_call	clone_size	j_call	v_call	cdr3_aa	cdr3_nt
TRBD1	-	TRBJ1-2	TRBV9	CASSARTGFYGYTF	TGTGCCAGCAGCGCCCGGACAGGATTCTATGGCTACACCTTC
-	-	TRBJ1-3	TRBV6-1	CASSEYSVSGNTIYF	TGTGCCAGCAGTGAATATTCGGTGTCTGGAAACACCATATATTTT
-	-	TRBJ2-3	TRBV5-4	CASSSSLGPTDTQYF	TGTGCCAGCAGCTCCTCTCTGGGGCCTACAGATACGCAGTATTTT
-	-	TRBJ1-4	TRBV11-2	CASSVPGVEKLFF	TGTGCCAGCAGCGTCCCAGGGGTAGAAAAACTGTTTTTT
TRBD2	-	TRBJ2-3	TRBV30	CAWSKAGDSTDTQYF	TGTGCCTGGAGTAAAGCGGGAGATAGCACAGATACGCAGTATTTT
TRBD1	-	TRBJ2-5	TRBV10-2	CASSESAGTGGIFEETQYF	TGCGCCAGCAGTGAGTCGGCCGGGACAGGGGGAATTTTTGAAGAGACCCAGTACTTC
-	-	TRBJ1-1	TRBV11-2	CASSFFFSGMGTEAFF	TGTGCCAGCAGCTTCTTTTTTTCGGGGATGGGCACTGAAGCTTTCTTT
-	once	TRBJ1-1	TRBV13	CASSLQRNTEAFF	TGTGCCAGCAGCCTACAGAGAAACACTGAAGCTTTCTTT
-	-	TRBJ2-1	TRBV6-6	CASSYWGDNEQFF	TGTGCCAGCAGTTACTGGGGAGACAATGAGCAGTTCTTC
-	-	TRBJ1-2	TRBV2	CASTPLTANYGYTF	TGTGCCAGCACCCCGCTTACAGCTAACTATGGCTACACCTTC
-	-	TRBJ2-1	TRBV27	CASSEPYYNEQFF	TGTGCCAGCAGTGAACCCTACTACAATGAGCAGTTCTTC
-	-	TRBJ2-2	TRBV7-9	CASSLALAGTVTNTGELFF	TGTGCCAGCAGCTTAGCACTAGCCGGGACTGTGACTAACACCGGGGAGCTGTTTTTT
TRBD1	-	TRBJ1-5	TRBV6-5	CASSRQGRGNQPQHF	TGTGCCAGCAGTCGACAGGGACGTGGCAATCAGCCCCAGCATTTT
-	-	TRBJ2-6	TRBV27	CASSLRGGANVLTF	TGTGCCAGCAGTTTAAGGGGTGGGGCCAACGTCCTGACTTTC
TRBD1	-	TRBJ1-2	TRBV19	CASSRTGPNYGYTF	TGTGCCAGTAGTAGGACAGGACCAAACTATGGCTACACCTTC
TRBD1	-	TRBJ1-2	TRBV18	CASSPGQGYGYTF	TGTGCCAGCTCACCGGGACAGGGCTATGGCTACACCTTC
-	once	TRBJ2-2	TRBV23-1	CASSCTGGQCGTVNTGELFF	TGCGCCAGCAGCTGCACCGGGGGCCAATGTGGGACAGTGAACACCGGGGAGCTGTTTTTT
-	-	TRBJ2-3	TRBV11-3	CASSLGLGTDTQYF	TGTGCCAGCAGCTTAGGGCTGGGCACAGATACGCAGTATTTT
-	-	TRBJ1-6	TRBV9	CASSVDVGTINSPLHF	TGTGCCAGCAGCGTAGATGTGGGGACTATTAATTCACCCCTCCACTTT
-	-	TRBJ2-6	TRBV30	CAWSVLRSGVGGANVLTF	TGTGCCTGGAGTGTACTACGGTCGGGGGTTGGCGGGGCCAACGTCCTGACTTTC
-	few	TRBJ1-1	TRBV10-1	CASSVAGFGTEAFF	TGCGCCAGCAGTGTGGCAGGGTTCGGAACTGAAGCTTTCTTT
TRBD1	-	TRBJ1-5	TRBV27	CASSPDRGRRLNQPQHF	TGTGCCAGCAGCCCGGACAGGGGGCGGAGGCTCAATCAGCCCCAGCATTTT
TRBD2	-	TRBJ2-3	TRBV7-3	CASSPRGGRGRTDTQYF	TGTGCCAGCAGCCCCCGGGGGGGGCGGGGGAGAACAGATACGCAGTATTTT
-	-	TRBJ1-6	TRBV9	CASSVGAGGVGSPLHF	TGTGCCAGCAGCGTAGGGGCCGGAGGAGTTGGATCACCCCTCCACTTT
TRBD2	-	TRBJ2-3	TRBV19	CASSSLGGRSTDTQYF	TGTGCCAGTAGTAGCCTAGGCGGGAGGAGCACAGATACGCAGTATTTT
-	-	TRBJ1-2	TRBV19	CASSIGSGAVDGYTF	TGTGCCAGTAGTATAGGGTCAGGGGCGGTTGATGGCTACACCTTC
-	-	TRBJ1-4	TRBV21-1	CASSNIQAEKLFF	TGTGCCAGCAGCAACATTCAGGCCGAAAAACTGTTTTTT
TRBD1	once	TRBJ2-7	TRBV5-1	CASSLAAGTGGGEQYF	TGCGCCAGCAGCTTGGCTGCCGGGACAGGGGGCGGCGAGCAGTACTTC
TRBD1	-	TRBJ2-7	TRBV3-1/TRBV3-2	CASSQGTGGYSYEQYF	TGTGCCAGCAGCCAAGGAACAGGGGGCTATTCCTACGAGCAGTACTTC
TRBD2	-	TRBJ2-7	TRBV9	CASSAHTGGRANEQYF	TGTGCCAGCAGCGCCCACACCGGAGGGAGGGCCAACGAGCAGTACTTC
TRBD2	-	TRBJ2-5	TRBV7-9	CASSLGSRGGRETQYF	TGTGCCAGCAGCTTAGGGTCGCGGGGGGGCCGAGAGACCCAGTACTTC
TRBD1	-	TRBJ1-1	TRBV19	CASTETGVPEAFF	TGTGCCAGTACAGAGACAGGGGTCCCTGAAGCTTTCTTT
-	-	TRBJ2-3	TRBV2	CASRGQGVSTDTQYF	TGTGCCAGCAGAGGCCAGGGCGTGAGCACAGATACGCAGTATTTT
-	-	TRBJ2-2	TRBV6-5	CATKWRPNTGELFF	TGTGCCACCAAGTGGAGGCCCAACACCGGGGAGCTGTTTTTT
-	-	TRBJ2-5	TRBV6-4	CASSGLPPRETQYF	TGTGCCAGCAGTGGACTTCCCCCCCGGGAGACCCAGTACTTC
TRBD1	few	TRBJ1-2	TRBV6-5	CASSTRQGDGYTF	TGTGCCAGCAGTACCCGACAGGGCGATGGCTACACCTTC